These 6 T cell receptor beta chains originate from one sample sequenced in a study of shared clonotypes between healthy human individuals. The data were produced by immunoSEQ multiplex PCR, yet TCRdb's version contains in-frame clones alone and is incomplete. Among about 2 million clones listed, 85% to 95% were seen once. Specimen: naive CD4+ T cells sorted from blood. Specified subset: CD45RA+ positively selected. The receptors stem from a man between 18 and 35 years old in good health.

J is TRBJ2-7 and V is TRBV5-1; possible D gene TRBD1, 6 bases. From germline, CDR1 is SGHRS and CDR2 YFSETQ. This CDR3 is 13 amino acids long. The V gene lost 4 bases and the J gene lost 4 bases, with 12 bases spanning the gap. Written as DNA, the CDR3 is TGCGCCAGCAGCCCAGAAGGACAGTACGAGCAGTACTTC. This sequence encodes CASSPEGQYEQYF.

V is TRBV27 and J is TRBJ2-7; a weak D match, TRBD2 (5 bases). V was trimmed by 6 bases and J by 4 bases, leaving 16 bases between them. Germline loops: CDR1 MNHEY, CDR2 SMNVEV (reference sequence). CDR3 length: 14 residues. CDR3 loop: CASSRSRGFYEQYF. Written as DNA, the CDR3 is TGTGCCAGCAGCCGCTCCCGGGGATTTTACGAGCAGTACTTC.

The rearrangement joins TRBV2 to TRBJ1-1; no definite D call. This CDR3 comprises 14 residues. CDR1 is SNHLY, CDR2 FYNNEI, per germline. V lost 6 bases, J lost 1 base, and 12 bases lay in between. In nucleotides, the CDR3 is TGTGCCAGCAGGGGTAGATTCAAGAACACTGAAGCTTTCTTT. Residues: CASRGRFKNTEAFF.

As for this clone: In the same sample, other DNA sequences code for this CDR3. The chain carries TRBV6-1 and TRBJ1-5; D gene unclear. CDR3 length: 13 residues. Trimming left V 4 bases short and J 2 bases short, with 6 bases between. CDR1 is MNHNS, CDR2 SASEGT, per germline. The CDR3 sequence: CASSGLGNQPQHF. DNA of the CDR3: TGTGCCAGCAGTGGGCTGGGCAATCAGCCCCAGCATTTT.

The chain uses TRBV6-6 and TRBJ1-6; D unclear. The CDR3 contains 14 residues. Germline loops: CDR1 MNHNY, CDR2 SVGAGI (reference sequence). V lost 0 bases, J lost 8 bases, and 8 bases lay in between. The DNA of the CDR3 is TGTGCCAGCAGTTACTCGATAAGGGATTCACCCCTCCACTTT. Encoded protein: CASSYSIRDSPLHF.

This chain links TRBV2 with TRBJ2-7; 7 bases match TRBD2. V was pared by 8 bases and J by 5 bases, with 18 bases of the junction left unmatched. Germline V gene lookup returns CDR1 SNHLY and CDR2 FYNNEI. The CDR3 sequence is 16 residues long. CDR3 region: CASHRGVAVRENEQYF. For the CDR3, the DNA is TGTGCCAGCCACCGGGGGGTAGCGGTGAGAGAGAACGAGCAGTACTTC.